Below, 2 T cell receptor beta chains from the same sample are listed, as sequenced in a study of cytomegalovirus exposure and HLA in healthy donors. The PCR ran on 60 Vbeta and 13 Jbeta primers. Produced via immunoSEQ multiplex PCR; TCRdb's table is partial and in-frame only. The sample contains approximately 240,000 clones, 77% of which appear only once. The source material was PBMCs. The origin of the receptors is a woman aged 55-69 years in good health and CMV-seropositive.

The chain recombines TRBV28 with TRBJ2-2; 8 bases fit TRBD1. CDR1 is MDHEN, CDR2 SYDVKM, per germline. The CDR3 contains 14 residues. The junction had 2 bases not matched to a gene; V was cut back by 6 bases and J by 2 bases. In DNA form, the CDR3 reads TGTGCCAGCAGAACAGGGGGAAACACCGGGGAGCTGTTTTTT. Translation: CASRTGGNTGELFF.

This rearrangement joins TRBV6-5 to TRBJ1-2, with D possibly matching TRBD1 (6 bases). Germline CDR1 is MNHEY and CDR2 is SVGAGI. Trimming removed 6 bases from V and 7 bases from J, with 18 bases in between. The CDR3 totals 14 residues. The CDR3 region has the DNA TGTGCCAGCAGCCTACAGGGACGCGAGAGTGGCTACACCTTC. Protein sequence: CASSLQGRESGYTF.